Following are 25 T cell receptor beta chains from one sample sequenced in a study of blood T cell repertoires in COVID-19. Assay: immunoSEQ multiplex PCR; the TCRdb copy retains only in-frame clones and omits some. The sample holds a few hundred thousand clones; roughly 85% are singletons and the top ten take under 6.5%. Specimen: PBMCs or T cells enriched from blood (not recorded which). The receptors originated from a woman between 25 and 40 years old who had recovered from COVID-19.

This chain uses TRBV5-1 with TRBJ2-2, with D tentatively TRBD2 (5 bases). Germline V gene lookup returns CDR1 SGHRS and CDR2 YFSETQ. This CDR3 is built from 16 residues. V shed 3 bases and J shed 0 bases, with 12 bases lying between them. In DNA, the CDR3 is TGCGCCAGCAGCTACGCCTCGGGGACGAACACCGGGGAGCTGTTTTTT. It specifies CASSYASGTNTGELFF.

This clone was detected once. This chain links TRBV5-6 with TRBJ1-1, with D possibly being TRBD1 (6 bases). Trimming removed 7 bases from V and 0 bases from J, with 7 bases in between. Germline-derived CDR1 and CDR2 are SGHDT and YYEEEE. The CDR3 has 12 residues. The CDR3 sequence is CASGQMNTEAFF. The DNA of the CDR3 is TGTGCCAGCGGACAGATGAACACTGAAGCTTTCTTT.

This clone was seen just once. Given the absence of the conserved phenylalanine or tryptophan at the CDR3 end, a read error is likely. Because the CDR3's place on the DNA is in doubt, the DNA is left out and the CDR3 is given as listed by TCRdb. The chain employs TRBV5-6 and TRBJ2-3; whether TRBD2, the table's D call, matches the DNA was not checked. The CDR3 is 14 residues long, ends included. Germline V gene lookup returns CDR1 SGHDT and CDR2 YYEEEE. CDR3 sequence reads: CASSLGPSGTSGVE.

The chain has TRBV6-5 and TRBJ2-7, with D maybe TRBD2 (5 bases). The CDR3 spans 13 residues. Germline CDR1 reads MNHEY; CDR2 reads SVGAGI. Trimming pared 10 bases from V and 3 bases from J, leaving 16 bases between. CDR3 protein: CATTNEGFYEQYF. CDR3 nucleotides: TGTGCCACTACCAACGAGGGATTCTACGAGCAGTACTTC.

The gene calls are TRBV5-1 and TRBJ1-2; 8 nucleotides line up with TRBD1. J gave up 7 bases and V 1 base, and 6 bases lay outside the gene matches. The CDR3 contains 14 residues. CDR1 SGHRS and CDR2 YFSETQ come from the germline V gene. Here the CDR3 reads CASSLSGGLGGYTF. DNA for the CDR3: TGCGCCAGCAGCTTGTCAGGGGGCTTAGGTGGCTACACCTTC.

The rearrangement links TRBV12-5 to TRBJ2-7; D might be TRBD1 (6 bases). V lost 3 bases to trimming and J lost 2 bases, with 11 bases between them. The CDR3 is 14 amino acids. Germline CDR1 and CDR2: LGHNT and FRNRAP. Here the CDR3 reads CASGLRDRPYEQYF. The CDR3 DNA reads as TGTGCTAGTGGTTTACGAGACAGGCCCTACGAGCAGTACTTC. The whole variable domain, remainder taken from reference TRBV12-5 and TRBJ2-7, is DARVTQTPRHKVTEMGQEVTMRCQPILGHNTVFWYRQTMMQGLELLAYFRNRAPLDDSGMPKDRFSAEMPDATLATLKIQPSEPRDSAVYFCASGLRDRPYEQYFGPGTRLTVT.

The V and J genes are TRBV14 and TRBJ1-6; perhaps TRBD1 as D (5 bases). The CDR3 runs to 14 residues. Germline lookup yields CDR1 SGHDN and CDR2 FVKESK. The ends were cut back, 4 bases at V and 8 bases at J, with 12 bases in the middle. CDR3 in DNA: TGTGCCAGCAGCCTAGTCCGGGGGGATTCACCCCTCCACTTT. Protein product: CASSLVRGDSPLHF.

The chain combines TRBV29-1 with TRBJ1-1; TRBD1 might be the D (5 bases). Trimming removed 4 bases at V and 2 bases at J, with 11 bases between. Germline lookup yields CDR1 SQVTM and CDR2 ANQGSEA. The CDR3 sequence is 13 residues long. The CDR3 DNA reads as TGCAGCGTTGCCCAGGGCCGTAACACTGAAGCTTTCTTT. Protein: CSVAQGRNTEAFF. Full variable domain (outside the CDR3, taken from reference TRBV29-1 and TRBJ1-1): SAVISQKPSRDICQRGTSLTIQCQVDSQVTMMFWYRQQPGQSLTLIATANQGSEATYESGFVIDKFPISRPNLTFSTLTVSNMSPEDSSIYLCSVAQGRNTEAFFGQGTRLTVV.

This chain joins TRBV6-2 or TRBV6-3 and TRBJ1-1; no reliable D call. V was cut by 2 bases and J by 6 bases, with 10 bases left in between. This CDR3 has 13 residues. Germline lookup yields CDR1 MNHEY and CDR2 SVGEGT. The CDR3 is CASSYPGRSEAFF. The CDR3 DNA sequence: TGTGCCAGCAGTTACCCTGGTCGGTCTGAAGCTTTCTTT.

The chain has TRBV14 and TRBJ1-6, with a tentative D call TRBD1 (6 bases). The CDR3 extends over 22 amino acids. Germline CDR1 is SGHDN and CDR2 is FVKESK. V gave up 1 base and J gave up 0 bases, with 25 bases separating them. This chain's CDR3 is CASSQVKFWQGPHSSYNSPLHF. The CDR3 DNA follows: TGTGCCAGCAGCCAAGTTAAGTTCTGGCAGGGGCCGCACAGCTCCTATAATTCACCCCTCCACTTT. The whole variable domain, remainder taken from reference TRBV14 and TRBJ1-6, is EAGVTQFPSHSVIEKGQTVTLRCDPISGHDNLYWYRRVMGKEIKFLLHFVKESKQDESGMPNNRFLAERTGGTYSTLKVQPAELEDSGVYFCASSQVKFWQGPHSSYNSPLHFGNGTRLTVT.

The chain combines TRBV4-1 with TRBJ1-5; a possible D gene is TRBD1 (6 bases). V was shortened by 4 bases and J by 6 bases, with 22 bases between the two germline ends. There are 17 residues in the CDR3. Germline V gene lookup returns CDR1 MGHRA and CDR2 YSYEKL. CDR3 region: CASSLNLQGLVRQPQHF. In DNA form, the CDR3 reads TGCGCCAGCAGCCTAAATCTACAGGGTCTAGTACGTCAGCCCCAGCATTTT.

CDR3 coding DNA: TGTGCCAGCAGTGCGTCAGGTCCTGGCTACACCTTC. It encodes CASSASGPGYTF. V is TRBV2 and J is TRBJ1-2; D not certain. Between the trimmed V and J ends, which lost 4 bases and 7 bases, there was a span of 10 bases. CDR1 and CDR2 (germline): SNHLY, FYNNEI. The CDR3 has 12 residues.

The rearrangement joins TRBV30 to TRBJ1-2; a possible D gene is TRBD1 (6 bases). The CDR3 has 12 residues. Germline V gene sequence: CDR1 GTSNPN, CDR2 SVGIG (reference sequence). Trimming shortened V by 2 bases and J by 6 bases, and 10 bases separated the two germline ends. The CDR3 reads CAWSLRGNGYTF. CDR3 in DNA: TGTGCCTGGAGTCTCAGGGGAAATGGCTACACCTTC.

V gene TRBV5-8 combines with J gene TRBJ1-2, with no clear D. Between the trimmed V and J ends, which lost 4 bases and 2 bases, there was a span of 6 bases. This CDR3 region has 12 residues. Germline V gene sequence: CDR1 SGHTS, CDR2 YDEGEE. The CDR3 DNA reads TGTGCCAGCAGCAACATCAACTATGGCTACACCTTC. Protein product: CASSNINYGYTF.

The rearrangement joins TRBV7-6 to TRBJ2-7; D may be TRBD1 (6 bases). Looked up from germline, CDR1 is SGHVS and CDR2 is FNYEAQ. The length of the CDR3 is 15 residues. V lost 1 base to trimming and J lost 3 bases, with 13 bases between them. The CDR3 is CASSLGGQGNYEQYF. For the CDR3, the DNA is TGTGCCAGCAGCTTAGGAGGTCAGGGGAACTACGAGCAGTACTTC.

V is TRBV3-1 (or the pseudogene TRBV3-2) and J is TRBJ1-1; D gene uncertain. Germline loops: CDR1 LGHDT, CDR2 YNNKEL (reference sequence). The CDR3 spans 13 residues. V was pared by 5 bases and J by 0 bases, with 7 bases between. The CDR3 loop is CASSLMLNTEAFF. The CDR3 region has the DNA TGTGCCAGCAGCTTAATGTTGAACACTGAAGCTTTCTTT.

The CDR3 sequence is CASSEVGRDGSPLHF. For the CDR3, the DNA is TGTGCCAGCAGTGAAGTAGGGAGGGACGGTTCACCCCTCCACTTT. The chain carries TRBV2 and TRBJ1-6; weak D call: TRBD1 (5 bases). This CDR3 contains 15 residues. The V gene lost 1 base and the J gene lost 9 bases, with 13 bases spanning the gap. Per the germline V gene, CDR1 is SNHLY and CDR2 is FYNNEI.

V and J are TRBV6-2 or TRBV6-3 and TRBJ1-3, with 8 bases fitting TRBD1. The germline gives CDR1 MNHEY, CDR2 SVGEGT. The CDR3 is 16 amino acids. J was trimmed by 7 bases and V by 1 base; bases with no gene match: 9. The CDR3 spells CASSYFDRGPGNTIYF. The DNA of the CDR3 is TGTGCCAGCAGTTACTTCGACAGGGGTCCGGGGAACACCATATATTTT.

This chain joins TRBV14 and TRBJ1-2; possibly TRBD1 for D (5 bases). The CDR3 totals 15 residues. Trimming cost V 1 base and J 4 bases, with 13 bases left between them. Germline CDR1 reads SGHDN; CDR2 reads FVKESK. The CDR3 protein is CASSQGRGFGYGYTF. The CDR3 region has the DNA TGTGCCAGCAGCCAAGGACGGGGGTTTGGCTATGGCTACACCTTC.

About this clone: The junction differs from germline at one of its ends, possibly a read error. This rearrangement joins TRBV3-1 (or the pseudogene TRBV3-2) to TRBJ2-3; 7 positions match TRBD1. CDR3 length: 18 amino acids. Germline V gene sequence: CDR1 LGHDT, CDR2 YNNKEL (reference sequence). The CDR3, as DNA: TGTGCCAGCACCCAAACCCCGACCGGGACAGAAAGCACAGATACGCAGTATTTT. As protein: CASTQTPTGTESTDTQYF.

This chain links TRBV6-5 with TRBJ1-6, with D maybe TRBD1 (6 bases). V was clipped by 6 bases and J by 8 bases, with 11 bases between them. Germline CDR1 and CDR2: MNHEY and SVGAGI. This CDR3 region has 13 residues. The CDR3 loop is CASSQGWDSPLHF. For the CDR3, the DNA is TGTGCCAGCAGCCAGGGGTGGGATTCACCCCTCCACTTT.

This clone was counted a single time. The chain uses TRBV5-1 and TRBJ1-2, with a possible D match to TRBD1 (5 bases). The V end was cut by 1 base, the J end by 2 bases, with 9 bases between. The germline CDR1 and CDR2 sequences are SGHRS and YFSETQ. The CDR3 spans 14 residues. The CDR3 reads CASSLLAGNYGYTF. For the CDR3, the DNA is TGCGCCAGCAGCTTGTTAGCAGGGAACTATGGCTACACCTTC.

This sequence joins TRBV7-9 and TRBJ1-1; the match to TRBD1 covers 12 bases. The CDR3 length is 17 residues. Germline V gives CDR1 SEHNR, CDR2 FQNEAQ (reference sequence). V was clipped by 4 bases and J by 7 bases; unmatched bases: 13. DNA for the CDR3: TGTGCCAGCAGCTCAACGGGACAGGGGGCAGTTGATGATGAAGCTTTCTTT. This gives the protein CASSSTGQGAVDDEAFF.

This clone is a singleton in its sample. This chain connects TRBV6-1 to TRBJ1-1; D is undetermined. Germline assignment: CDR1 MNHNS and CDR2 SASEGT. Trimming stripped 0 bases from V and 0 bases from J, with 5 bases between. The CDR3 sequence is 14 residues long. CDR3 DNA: TGTGCCAGCAGTGAAGCCGCAGTGAACACTGAAGCTTTCTTT. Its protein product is CASSEAAVNTEAFF.

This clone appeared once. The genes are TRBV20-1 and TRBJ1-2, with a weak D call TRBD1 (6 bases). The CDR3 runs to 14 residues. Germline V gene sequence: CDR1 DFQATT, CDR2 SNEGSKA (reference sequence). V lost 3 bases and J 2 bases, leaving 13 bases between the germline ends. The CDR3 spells CSASSRGENYGYTF. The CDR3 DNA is TGCAGTGCTAGTTCCAGGGGCGAGAACTATGGCTACACCTTC.